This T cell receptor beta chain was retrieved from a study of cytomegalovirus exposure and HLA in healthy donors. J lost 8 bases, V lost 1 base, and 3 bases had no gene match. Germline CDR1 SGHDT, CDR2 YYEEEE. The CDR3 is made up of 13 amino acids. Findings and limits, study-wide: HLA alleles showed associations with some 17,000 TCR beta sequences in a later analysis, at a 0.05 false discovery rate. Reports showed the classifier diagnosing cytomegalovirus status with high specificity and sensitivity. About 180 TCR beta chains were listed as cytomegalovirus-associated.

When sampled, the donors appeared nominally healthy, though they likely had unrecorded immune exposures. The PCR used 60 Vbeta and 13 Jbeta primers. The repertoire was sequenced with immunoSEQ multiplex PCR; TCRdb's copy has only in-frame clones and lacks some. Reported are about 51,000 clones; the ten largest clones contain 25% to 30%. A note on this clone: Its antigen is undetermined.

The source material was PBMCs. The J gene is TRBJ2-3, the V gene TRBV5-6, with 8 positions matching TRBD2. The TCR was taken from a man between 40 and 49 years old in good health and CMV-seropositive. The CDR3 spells CASSLTGGRTQYF. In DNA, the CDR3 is TGTGCCAGCAGCTTGACGGGGGGGCGTACGCAGTATTTT.